The 16 T cell receptor beta chains listed next were all sequenced from one sample in a study of shared clonotypes between healthy human individuals (dated by TCRdb to the early 2020s). Receptors were amplified or captured by the immunoSEQ multiplex PCR assay. In its TCRdb copy, this immuneACCESS table keeps in-frame sequences only and misses some clones. Where compared with another copy, unresolved V genes explain less than half of these, and the others have no known cause. For this sample there are about half a million clones; over 75% appear just once. The ten largest account for roughly an eighth of the sample. Sequenced sample: PBMCs. Source of these receptors: a woman aged 40-49 years in good health. Some clones in this sample may be carry-over from other donors' samples.

The CDR3 sequence: CSVLGSGVNTGELFF. CDR3 nucleotides: TGCAGCGTTTTAGGGTCGGGGGTGAACACCGGGGAGCTGTTTTTT. This rearrangement joins TRBV29-1 to TRBJ2-2; D possibly corresponds to TRBD2 (6 bases). V lost 5 bases to trimming and J lost 1 base, with 14 bases between them. The CDR3 is 15 residues long. CDR1 is SQVTM and CDR2 is ANQGSEA in the germline V gene.

Of note for this clone: A read error is the likely source, as a far larger clone sits one nucleotide away. The rearrangement joins TRBV15 to TRBJ2-7; the D gene is possibly TRBD1 (6 bases). CDR1 LNHNV and CDR2 YYDKDF come from the germline V gene (reference sequence). This CDR3 is built from 14 residues. CDR3 in amino acids: CATSRAGTYYKQYF. The CDR3 DNA is TGTGCCACCAGCAGAGCCGGGACATACTACAAGCAGTACTTC. The variable domain in full, completed from reference TRBV15 and TRBJ2-7, reads DAMVIQNPRYQVTQFGKPVTLSCSQTLNHNVMYWYQQKSSQAPKLLFHYYDKDFNNEADTPDNFQSRRPNTSFCFLDIRSPGLGDTAMYLCATSRAGTYYKQYFGPGTRLTVT.

The chain combines TRBV5-4 with TRBJ1-2, with D perhaps matching TRBD1 (5 bases). The CDR3 totals 15 residues. Trimming took off 5 bases at V and 3 bases at J, with 17 bases between the two ends. In germline, CDR1 is SGHNT, CDR2 YYREEE (reference sequence). The chain's CDR3 is CASRQGLGGDYGYTF. In DNA, the CDR3 is TGTGCCAGCAGACAAGGGCTGGGGGGGGACTATGGCTACACCTTC.

This clone was seen a single time. J is TRBJ2-7 and V is TRBV2, with TRBD1 as a possible D gene (5 bases). The CDR3 runs 15 residues. The V end was cut by 6 bases, the J end by 5 bases, with 20 bases between. Germline V gene lookup returns CDR1 SNHLY and CDR2 FYNNEI. The CDR3 loop is CASRDNSKLWDEQYF. CDR3 bases: TGTGCCAGCAGGGACAATTCTAAGTTATGGGACGAGCAGTACTTC.

The CDR3 region is CASSLSSPWYNEQFF. The CDR3 bases are TGTGCCAGCAGCTTATCGAGTCCGTGGTACAATGAGCAGTTCTTC. The rearrangement joins TRBV13 to TRBJ2-1; D gene unclear. This CDR3 has 15 residues. The ends were cut back, 2 bases at V and 4 bases at J, with 12 bases in the middle. Per the germline V gene, CDR1 is PRHDT and CDR2 is FYEKMQ (reference sequence).

The DNA for the CDR3 is TGTGCCAGCAGTTCAACCGGGCCCGGGGAGCTGTTTTTT. Translated, it gives CASSSTGPGELFF. This rearrangement joins TRBV28 to TRBJ2-2, with D hard to call. The V and J ends lost 4 bases and 6 bases respectively, with 9 bases between them. The germline V gene has CDR1 MDHEN and CDR2 SYDVKM. This CDR3 contains 13 residues. The variable domain in full, completed from reference TRBV28 and TRBJ2-2, reads DVKVTQSSRYLVKRTGEKVFLECVQDMDHENMFWYRQDPGLGLRLIYFSYDVKMKEKGDIPEGYSVSREKKERFSLILESASTNQTSMYLCASSSTGPGELFFGEGSRLTVL.

The chain links TRBV6-1 to TRBJ1-1; D call uncertain. The CDR3 contains 13 residues. Germline assignment: CDR1 MNHNS and CDR2 SASEGT. Trimming cost V 2 bases and J 1 base, with 5 bases left between them. CDR3 DNA: TGTGCCAGCAGTGAATTAGGGAACACTGAAGCTTTCTTT. Its protein is CASSELGNTEAFF.

In this sample, this clone turned up once. The chain links TRBV6-5 to TRBJ2-1; a weak D match, TRBD2 (6 bases). The V gene's germline CDR1 is MNHEY and CDR2 SVGAGI. The CDR3 runs to 11 residues. V gave up 10 bases and J gave up 3 bases, with 7 bases separating them. The CDR3: CAIGGYNEQFF. DNA of the CDR3: TGTGCCATCGGGGGCTACAATGAGCAGTTCTTC.

The J gene is TRBJ2-1, the V gene TRBV30, with 9 bases that match TRBD2. Trimming removed 1 base from V and 7 bases from J; junction bases left unmatched: 5. Germline loops: CDR1 GTSNPN, CDR2 SVGIG (reference sequence). The CDR3 runs 14 residues. The chain's CDR3 is CAWSGAGGSNEQFF. Written as DNA, the CDR3 is TGTGCCTGGAGTGGAGCGGGAGGCTCGAATGAGCAGTTCTTC.

V is TRBV7-9 and J is TRBJ2-3; D uncertain. Germline CDR1 and CDR2: SEHNR and FQNEAQ (reference sequence). The CDR3 spans 13 residues. V lost 0 bases and J 2 bases, leaving 3 bases between the germline ends. Here the CDR3 DNA reads TGTGCCAGCAGCTTAGCGAACACAGATACGCAGTATTTT. This translates into CASSLANTDTQYF.

The chain combines TRBV6-1 with TRBJ2-5; D is undetermined. The CDR3 extends over 13 amino acids. The V and J ends lost 8 bases and 5 bases respectively, with 15 bases between them. Germline-derived CDR1 and CDR2 are MNHNS and SASEGT. This CDR3 is CASPPDAVETQYF. The CDR3 DNA sequence: TGTGCCAGCCCTCCGGACGCGGTGGAGACCCAGTACTTC.

CDR3 in amino acids: CASSLRLSPYEQYF. The CDR3 DNA reads TGTGCCAGCAGCTTAAGGCTCTCTCCCTACGAGCAGTACTTC. J is TRBJ2-7 and V is TRBV7-9; unclear D gene. Trimming stripped 2 bases from V and 2 bases from J, with 10 bases between. Germline V gene data show CDR1 as SEHNR and CDR2 as FQNEAQ (reference sequence). The CDR3 contains 14 residues.

CDR3 nucleotides: TGTGCCAGCAGCTGGGACAGGGATCAGCCCCAGCATTTT. Protein product: CASSWDRDQPQHF. The rearrangement joins TRBV27 to TRBJ1-5; 9 nucleotides line up with TRBD1. This CDR3 contains 13 residues. V lost 6 bases and J lost 5; bases outside the gene matches: 2. The germline V gene has CDR1 MNHEY and CDR2 SMNVEV (reference sequence).

The chain carries TRBV27 and TRBJ2-2; D may match TRBD1 or TRBD2 (5 bases each). The CDR3 sequence is 14 residues long. Between the trimmed V and J ends, which lost 8 bases and 5 bases, there was a span of 15 bases. In germline, CDR1 is MNHEY, CDR2 SMNVEV (reference sequence). The CDR3 is CASLPGAQTGELFF. The CDR3 region has the DNA TGTGCCAGCCTTCCCGGGGCCCAGACCGGGGAGCTGTTTTTT.

This clone was recorded many times. Other nucleotide sequences from this sample produce the same CDR3. V and J are TRBV10-3 and TRBJ1-4; unclear D gene. The CDR3 is made up of 13 amino acids. With 2 bases removed from V and 6 bases from J, the gap between germline ends came to 7 bases. Germline values: CDR1 ENHRY, CDR2 SYGVKD. The CDR3 here is CAISEGRHEKLFF. The CDR3 DNA follows: TGTGCCATCAGTGAGGGCAGACATGAAAAACTGTTTTTT.

The V call is TRBV9, the J call TRBJ2-7, with D possibly matching TRBD1 (6 bases). Trimming cost V 4 bases and J 3 bases, with 14 bases left between them. The CDR3 is 14 residues long. Germline V CDR1 and CDR2: SGDLS, YYNGEE. CDR3 in DNA: TGTGCCAGCAGCCCTCGACAGGAGCTCTACGAGCAGTACTTC. This encodes CASSPRQELYEQYF.